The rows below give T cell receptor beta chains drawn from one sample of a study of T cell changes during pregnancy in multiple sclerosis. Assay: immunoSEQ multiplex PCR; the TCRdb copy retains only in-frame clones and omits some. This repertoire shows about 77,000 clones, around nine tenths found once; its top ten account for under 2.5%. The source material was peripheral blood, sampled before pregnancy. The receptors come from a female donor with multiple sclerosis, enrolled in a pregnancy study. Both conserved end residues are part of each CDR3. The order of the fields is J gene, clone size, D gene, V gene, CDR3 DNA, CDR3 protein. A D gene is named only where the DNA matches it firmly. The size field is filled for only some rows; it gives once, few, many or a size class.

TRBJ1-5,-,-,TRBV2,TGTGCCACCCGAGAGTCGGGGGGGTGGCAGCCCCAGCATTTT,CATRESGGWQPQHF
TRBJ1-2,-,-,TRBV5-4,TGTGCCAGCAGCTTGGAGGGGGGGAACTATGGCTACACCTTC,CASSLEGGNYGYTF
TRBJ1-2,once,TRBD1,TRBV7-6,TGTGCCAGCAGCCTAGAAAGTTCAGGGGGTGGTGGCTACACCTTC,CASSLESSGGGGYTF
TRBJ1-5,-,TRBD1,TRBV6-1,TGTGCCAGCAGTGGACAGGGGGATCAGCCCCAGCATTTT,CASSGQGDQPQHF
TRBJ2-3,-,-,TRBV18,TGTGCCAGCTCACCGTCGGTCAGGGATACGCAGTATTTT,CASSPSVRDTQYF
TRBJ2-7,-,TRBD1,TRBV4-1,TGCGCCAGCAGCCAGGGACAGGAGAGGTCCGTCTACGAGCAGTACTTC,CASSQGQERSVYEQYF
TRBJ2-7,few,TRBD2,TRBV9,TGTGCCAGCAGCCTCACTAGCGGGGGTATCTACGAGCAGTACTTC,CASSLTSGGIYEQYF
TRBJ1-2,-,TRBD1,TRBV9,TGTGCCAGCAGCTATAGACAGGGGGAGGATGGCTACACCTTC,CASSYRQGEDGYTF
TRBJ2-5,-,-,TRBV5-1,TGCGCCAGCAGCTTGGTCACACCGCAAGAGACCCAGTACTTC,CASSLVTPQETQYF
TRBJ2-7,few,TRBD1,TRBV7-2,TGTGCCAGCAGGTTGGGACAGGGGAGGGAGCAGTACTTC,CASRLGQGREQYF
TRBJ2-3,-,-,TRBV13,TGTGCCAGCAGCTTAGTAACAGATACGCAGTATTTT,CASSLVTDTQYF
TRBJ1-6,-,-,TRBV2,TGTGCCAGCAGTGAACTTCTTTATTATAATTCACCCCTCCACTTT,CASSELLYYNSPLHF
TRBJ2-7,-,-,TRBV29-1,TGCAGCCCACCGGGGGAGCAGTACTTC,CSPPGEQYF
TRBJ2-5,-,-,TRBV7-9,TGTGCCAGCAGGTACGGGGGCCAAGAGACCCAGTACTTC,CASRYGGQETQYF
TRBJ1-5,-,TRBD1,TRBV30,TGTGCCTGGAGTCACAGGGGGCGTCAGCCCCAGCATTTT,CAWSHRGRQPQHF
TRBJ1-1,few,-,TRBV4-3,TGCGCCAGCAGCCGGAGGGGTATGAACACTGAAGCTTTCTTT,CASSRRGMNTEAFF
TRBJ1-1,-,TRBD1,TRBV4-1,TGCGCCAGCAGCCAAGAGACAGGGATGAACACTGAAGCTTTCTTT,CASSQETGMNTEAFF
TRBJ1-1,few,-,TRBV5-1,TGCGCCAGCAGAGACCAGGGGAACACTGAAGCTTTCTTT,CASRDQGNTEAFF
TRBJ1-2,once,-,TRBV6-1,TGTGCCAGCAGTTCAGGGGCCTATGGCTACACCTTC,CASSSGAYGYTF
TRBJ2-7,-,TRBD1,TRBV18,TGTGCCAGCTCACCTCAAGCGGACAGGGGACGCGAGCAGTACTTC,CASSPQADRGREQYF
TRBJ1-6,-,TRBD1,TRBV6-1,TGTGCCAGCAGTGCCGGGACAGGGCGTAATTGGAATAATTCACCCCTCCACTTT,CASSAGTGRNWNNSPLHF
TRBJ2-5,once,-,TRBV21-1,TGTGCCAGCAGCAAAGAAATCTGGCGGGGGCGTCAATGGGTGTCCCAAGAGACCCAGTACTTC,CASSKEIWRGRQWVSQETQYF
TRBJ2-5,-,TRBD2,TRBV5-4,TGTGCCAGCAGCCCGCCGGGGGGTCTCGGTCGGGAGACCCAGTACTTC,CASSPPGGLGRETQYF
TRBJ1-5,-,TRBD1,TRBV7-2,TGTGCCAGCAGCTTAAGGGGGCGCAATCAGCCCCAGCATTTT,CASSLRGRNQPQHF
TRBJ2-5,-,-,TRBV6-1,TGTGCCAGCAGTGCTTGGGGGCTCGGGGAGACCCAGTACTTC,CASSAWGLGETQYF